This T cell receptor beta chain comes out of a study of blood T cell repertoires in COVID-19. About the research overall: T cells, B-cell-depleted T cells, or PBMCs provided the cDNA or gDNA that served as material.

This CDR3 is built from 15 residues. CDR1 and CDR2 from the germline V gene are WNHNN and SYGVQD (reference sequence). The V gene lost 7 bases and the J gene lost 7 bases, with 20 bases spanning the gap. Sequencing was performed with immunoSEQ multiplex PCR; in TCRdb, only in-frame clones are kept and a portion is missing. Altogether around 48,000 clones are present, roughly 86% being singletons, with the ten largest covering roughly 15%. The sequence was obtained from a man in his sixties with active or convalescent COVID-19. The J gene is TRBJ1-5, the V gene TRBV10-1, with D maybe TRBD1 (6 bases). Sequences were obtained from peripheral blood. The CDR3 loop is CASNETRDINQPQHF. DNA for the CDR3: TGCGCCAGCAACGAGACCAGGGACATAAACCAGCCCCAGCATTTT.